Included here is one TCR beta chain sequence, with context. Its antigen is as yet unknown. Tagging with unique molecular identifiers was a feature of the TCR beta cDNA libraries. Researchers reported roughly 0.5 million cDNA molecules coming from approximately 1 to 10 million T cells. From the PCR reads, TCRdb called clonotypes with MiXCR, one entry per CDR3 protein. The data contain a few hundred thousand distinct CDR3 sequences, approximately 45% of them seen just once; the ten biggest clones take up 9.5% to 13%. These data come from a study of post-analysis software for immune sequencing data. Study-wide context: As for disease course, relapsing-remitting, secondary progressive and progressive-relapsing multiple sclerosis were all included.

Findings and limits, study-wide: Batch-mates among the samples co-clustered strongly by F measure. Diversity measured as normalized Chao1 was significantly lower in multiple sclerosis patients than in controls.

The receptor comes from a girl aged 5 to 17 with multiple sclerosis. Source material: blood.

CDR3 protein: CAISDSRIYEQYF. CDR3 nucleotides: TGTGCCATCAGTGATTCACGGATCTACGAGCAGTACTTC. The rearrangement uses TRBV10-3 and TRBJ2-7; D ambiguous. The V gene's germline CDR1 is ENHRY and CDR2 SYGVKD. CDR3 length: 13 amino acids. The germline V and J ends were trimmed by 3 bases and 3 bases, with 9 bases remaining between them.